This T cell receptor (beta chain) was sequenced for a study of T cell responses to AZD1222 COVID-19 vaccine. Regarding the study as a whole: Spike-specific TCR breadth and depth went up after people got two AZD1222 doses. Clonal diversity may have been underestimated, and the donors were mostly white British, with more females than males. Unmutated variant regions reportedly attract nearly half of all spike-specific TCRs.

The CDR3 is 15 amino acids. The J segment lost 6 bases and the V segment lost 0 bases, leaving 4 bases of the junction unmatched. The germline V gene encodes CDR1 SGHRS and CDR2 YFSETQ. Clones were sequenced by immunoSEQ multiplex PCR, and TCRdb holds only the in-frame ones, with some missing. Among about 180,000 clones listed, approximately 92% were seen once. Worth noting for this clone: Its antigen remains unknown.

This TCR came from an adult who received the MenACWY meningococcal vaccine as a control. The chain joins TRBV5-1 to TRBJ2-3, with 10 bases matching TRBD2. The input for sequencing was peripheral blood, taken 28 days after the second dose of the MenACWY control vaccine. CDR3 bases: TGCGCCAGCAGCTTGGATAGCGGGGGGCCGGATACGCAGTATTTT. This translates into CASSLDSGGPDTQYF.